This T cell receptor (beta chain) is from a study of cytomegalovirus exposure and HLA in healthy donors. The PCR ran on 60 Vbeta and 13 Jbeta primers. Generated by immunoSEQ multiplex PCR, the TCRdb table keeps only in-frame clones and is missing some. This sample yields 150,000 to 200,000 clones, of which nearly 80% are seen a single time; 6% belongs to the top ten. From germline, CDR1 is SGHDN and CDR2 FVKESK. The length of the CDR3 is 17 residues. Trimming removed 8 bases at V and 2 bases at J, with 25 bases between. Source material: PBMCs. V and J are TRBV14 and TRBJ2-7, with D possibly being TRBD2 (6 bases). This receptor was taken from a woman aged 25 to 45 in good health and CMV-seropositive. CDR3 sequence reads: CASSEWRGGVGAYEQYF. DNA for the CDR3: TGTGCCAGCTCTGAGTGGAGGGGCGGGGTTGGAGCCTACGAGCAGTACTTC.